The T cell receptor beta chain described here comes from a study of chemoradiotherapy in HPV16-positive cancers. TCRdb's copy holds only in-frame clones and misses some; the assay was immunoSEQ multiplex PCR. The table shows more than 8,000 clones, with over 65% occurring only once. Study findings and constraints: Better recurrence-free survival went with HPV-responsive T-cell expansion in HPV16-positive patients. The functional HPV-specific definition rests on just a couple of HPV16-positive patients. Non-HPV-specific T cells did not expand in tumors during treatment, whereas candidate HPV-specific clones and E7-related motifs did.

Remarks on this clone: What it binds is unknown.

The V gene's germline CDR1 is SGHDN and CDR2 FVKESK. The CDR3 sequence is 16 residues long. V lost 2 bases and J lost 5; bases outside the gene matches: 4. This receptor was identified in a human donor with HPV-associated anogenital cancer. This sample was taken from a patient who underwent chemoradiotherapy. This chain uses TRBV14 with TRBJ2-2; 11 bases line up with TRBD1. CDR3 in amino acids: CASSQWTGGWTGELFF. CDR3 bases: TGTGCCAGCAGCCAATGGACAGGGGGCTGGACCGGGGAGCTGTTTTTT.